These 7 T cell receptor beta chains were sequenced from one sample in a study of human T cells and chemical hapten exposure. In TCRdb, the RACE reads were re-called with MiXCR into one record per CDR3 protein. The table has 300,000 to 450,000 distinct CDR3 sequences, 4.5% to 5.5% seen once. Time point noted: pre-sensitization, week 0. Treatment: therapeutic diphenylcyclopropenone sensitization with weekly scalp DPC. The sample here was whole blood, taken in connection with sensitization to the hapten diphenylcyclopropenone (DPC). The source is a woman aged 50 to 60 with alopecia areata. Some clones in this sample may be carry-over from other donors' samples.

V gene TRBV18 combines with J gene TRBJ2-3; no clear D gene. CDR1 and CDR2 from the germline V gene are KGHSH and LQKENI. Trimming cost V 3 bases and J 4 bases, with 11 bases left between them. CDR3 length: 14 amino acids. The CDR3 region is CASSPEQAADTQYF. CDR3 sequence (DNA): TGTGCCAGCTCACCGGAGCAGGCAGCAGATACGCAGTATTTT.

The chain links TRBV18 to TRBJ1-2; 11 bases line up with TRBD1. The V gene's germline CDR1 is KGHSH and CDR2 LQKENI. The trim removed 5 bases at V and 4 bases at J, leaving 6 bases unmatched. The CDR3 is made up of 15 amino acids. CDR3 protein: CASSAGQGASYGYTF. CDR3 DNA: TGTGCCAGCTCAGCCGGACAGGGGGCGTCCTATGGCTACACCTTC.

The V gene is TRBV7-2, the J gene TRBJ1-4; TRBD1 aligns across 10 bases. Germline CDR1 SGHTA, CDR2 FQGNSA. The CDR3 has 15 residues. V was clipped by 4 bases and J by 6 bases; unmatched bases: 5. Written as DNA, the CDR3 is TGTGCCAGCAGCTCTTCCGGGACAGGGGATGAAAAACTGTTTTTT. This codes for CASSSSGTGDEKLFF.

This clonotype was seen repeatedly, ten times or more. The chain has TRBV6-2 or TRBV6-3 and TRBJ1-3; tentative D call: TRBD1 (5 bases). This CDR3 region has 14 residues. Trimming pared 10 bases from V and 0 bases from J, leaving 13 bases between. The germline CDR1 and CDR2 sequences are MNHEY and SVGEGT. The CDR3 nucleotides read TGTGCCACGAGGGACCCGTTCTCTGGAAACACCATATATTTT. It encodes CATRDPFSGNTIYF.

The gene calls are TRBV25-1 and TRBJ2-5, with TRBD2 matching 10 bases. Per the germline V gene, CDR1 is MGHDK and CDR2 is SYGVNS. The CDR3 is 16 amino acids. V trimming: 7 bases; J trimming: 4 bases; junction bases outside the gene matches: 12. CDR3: CASMGQREGRGETQYF. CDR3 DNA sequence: TGTGCCAGCATGGGGCAGCGGGAGGGCCGCGGAGAGACCCAGTACTTC.

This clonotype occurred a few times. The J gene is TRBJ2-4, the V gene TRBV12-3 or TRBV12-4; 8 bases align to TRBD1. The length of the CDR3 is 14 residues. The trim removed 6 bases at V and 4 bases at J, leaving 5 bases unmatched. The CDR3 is CASSNTGGKNIQYF. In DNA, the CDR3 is TGTGCCAGCAGCAACACAGGGGGAAAAAACATTCAGTACTTC.

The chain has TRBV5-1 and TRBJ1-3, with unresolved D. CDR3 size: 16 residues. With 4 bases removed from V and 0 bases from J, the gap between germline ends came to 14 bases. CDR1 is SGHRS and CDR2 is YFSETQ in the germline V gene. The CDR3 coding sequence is TGCGCCAGCAGCAAGAGGACGCCGGGCTCTGGAAACACCATATATTTT. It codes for CASSKRTPGSGNTIYF. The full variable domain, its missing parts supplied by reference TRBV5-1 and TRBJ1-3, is KAGVTQTPRYLIKTRGQQVTLSCSPISGHRSVSWYQQTPGQGLQFLFEYFSETQRNKGNFPGRFSGRQFSNSRSEMNVSTLELGDSALYLCASSKRTPGSGNTIYFGEGSWLTVV.